One T cell receptor (beta chain) is described in this entry. Antigen specificity is unknown. T-allo10 cells from the graft donor were described as anergic, host-alloantigen-specific, and alloantigen-specific suppressors. This entry comes from a study of type 1 regulatory T cells. About the study: T-allo10 is an in vitro-generated, Tr1-enriched CD4 T cell product specific for alloantigen.

One entry per CDR3 protein results from TCRdb running MiXCR on the reads. Among about 68,000 distinct CDR3 sequences listed, approximately 64% were seen once. Per germline, CDR1 MNHEY and CDR2 SVGEGT. Losses at the gene ends were 6 bases for V and 8 bases for J; bases not matched to a gene: 11. The CDR3 is made up of 15 amino acids. The chain is built from TRBV6-2 or TRBV6-3 and TRBJ2-1, with TRBD2 matching over 9 bases. Sample: cultured T cells, either the whole culture or a sorted T cell fraction (not recorded which). This sample's subset: Tr1-enriched cell product generated in vitro against host alloantigens. The receptor comes from a human donor in good health. The CDR3 loop reads CASRPGTSSGYEQFF. CDR3 in DNA: TGTGCCAGCAGACCCGGGACTAGCTCGGGTTATGAGCAGTTCTTC.